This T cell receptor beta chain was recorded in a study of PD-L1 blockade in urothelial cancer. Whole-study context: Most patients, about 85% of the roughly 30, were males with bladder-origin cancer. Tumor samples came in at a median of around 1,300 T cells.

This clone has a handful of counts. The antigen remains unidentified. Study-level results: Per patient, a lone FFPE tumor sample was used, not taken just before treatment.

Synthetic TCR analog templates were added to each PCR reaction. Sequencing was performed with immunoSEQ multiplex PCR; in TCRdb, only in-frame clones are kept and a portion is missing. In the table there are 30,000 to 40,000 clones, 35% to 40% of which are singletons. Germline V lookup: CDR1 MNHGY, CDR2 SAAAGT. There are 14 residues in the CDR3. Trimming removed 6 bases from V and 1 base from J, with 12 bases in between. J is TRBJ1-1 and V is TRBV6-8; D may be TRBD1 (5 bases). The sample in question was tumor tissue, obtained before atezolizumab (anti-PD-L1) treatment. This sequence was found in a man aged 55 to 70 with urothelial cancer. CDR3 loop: CASSPQGRNTEAFF. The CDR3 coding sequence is TGTGCCAGCAGCCCCCAGGGTCGGAACACTGAAGCTTTCTTT.